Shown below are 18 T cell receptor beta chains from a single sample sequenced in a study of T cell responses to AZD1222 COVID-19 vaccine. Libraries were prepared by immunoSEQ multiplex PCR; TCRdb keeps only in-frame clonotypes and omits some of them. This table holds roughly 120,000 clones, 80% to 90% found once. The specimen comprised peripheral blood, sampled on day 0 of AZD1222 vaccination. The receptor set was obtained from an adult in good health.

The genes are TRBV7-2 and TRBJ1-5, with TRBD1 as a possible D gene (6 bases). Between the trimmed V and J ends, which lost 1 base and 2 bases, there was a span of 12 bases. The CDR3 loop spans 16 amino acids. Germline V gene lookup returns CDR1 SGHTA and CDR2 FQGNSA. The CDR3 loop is CASSLGTQGGNQPQHF. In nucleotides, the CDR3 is TGTGCCAGCAGCTTAGGTACACAGGGTGGCAATCAGCCCCAGCATTTT.

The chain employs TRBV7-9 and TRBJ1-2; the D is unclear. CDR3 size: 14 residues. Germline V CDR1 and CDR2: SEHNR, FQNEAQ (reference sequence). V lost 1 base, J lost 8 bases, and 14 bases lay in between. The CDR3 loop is CASSLERSLGGYTF. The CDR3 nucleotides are TGTGCCAGCAGCTTAGAAAGATCCCTGGGGGGCTACACCTTC.

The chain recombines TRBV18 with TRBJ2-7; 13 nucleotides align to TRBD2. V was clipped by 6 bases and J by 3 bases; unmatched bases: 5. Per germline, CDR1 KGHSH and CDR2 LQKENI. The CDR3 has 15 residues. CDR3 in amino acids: CASSPGTSGNYEQYF. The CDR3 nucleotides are TGTGCCAGCTCTCCCGGGACTAGCGGGAACTACGAGCAGTACTTC.

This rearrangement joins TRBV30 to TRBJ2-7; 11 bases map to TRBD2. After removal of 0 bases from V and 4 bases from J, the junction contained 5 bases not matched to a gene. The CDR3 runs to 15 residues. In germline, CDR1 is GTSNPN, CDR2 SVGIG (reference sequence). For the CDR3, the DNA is TGTGCCTGGAGTGTTTCTAGCGGGAGGTCATACGAGCAGTACTTC. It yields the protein CAWSVSSGRSYEQYF. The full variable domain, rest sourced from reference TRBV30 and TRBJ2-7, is SQTIHQWPATLVQPVGSPLSLECTVEGTSNPNLYWYRQAAGRGLQLLFYSVGIGQISSEVPQNLSASRPQDRQFILSSKKLLLSDSGFYLCAWSVSSGRSYEQYFGPGTRLTVT.

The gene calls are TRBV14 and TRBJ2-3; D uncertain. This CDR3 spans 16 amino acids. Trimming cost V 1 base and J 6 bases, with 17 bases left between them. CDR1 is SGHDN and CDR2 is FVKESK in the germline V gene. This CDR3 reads CASSQVGQVKMDTQYF. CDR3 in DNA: TGTGCCAGCAGCCAAGTAGGGCAGGTGAAAATGGATACGCAGTATTTT. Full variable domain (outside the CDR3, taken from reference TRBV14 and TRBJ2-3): EAGVTQFPSHSVIEKGQTVTLRCDPISGHDNLYWYRRVMGKEIKFLLHFVKESKQDESGMPNNRFLAERTGGTYSTLKVQPAELEDSGVYFCASSQVGQVKMDTQYFGPGTRLTVL.

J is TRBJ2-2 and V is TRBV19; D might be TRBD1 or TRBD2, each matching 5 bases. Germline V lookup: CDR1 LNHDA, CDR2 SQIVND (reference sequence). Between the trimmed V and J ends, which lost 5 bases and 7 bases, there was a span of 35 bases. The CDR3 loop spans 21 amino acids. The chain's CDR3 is CASSGLRSPVMVGVFGGELFF. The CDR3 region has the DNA TGTGCCAGTAGTGGGCTAAGGTCCCCGGTCATGGTGGGGGTGTTCGGCGGGGAGCTGTTTTTT.

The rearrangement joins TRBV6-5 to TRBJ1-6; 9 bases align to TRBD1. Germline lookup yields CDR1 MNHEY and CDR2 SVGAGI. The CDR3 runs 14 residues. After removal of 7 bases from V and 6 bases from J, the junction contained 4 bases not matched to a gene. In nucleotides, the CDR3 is TGTGCCAGCATTGCGGGACAGGGTAATTCACCCCTCCACTTT. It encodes CASIAGQGNSPLHF.

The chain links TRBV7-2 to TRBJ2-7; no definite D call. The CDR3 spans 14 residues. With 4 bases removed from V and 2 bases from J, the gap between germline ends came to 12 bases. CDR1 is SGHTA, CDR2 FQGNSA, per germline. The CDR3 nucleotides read TGTGCCAGCAGCTCCTACCGTAAGGCCTACGAGCAGTACTTC. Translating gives CASSSYRKAYEQYF.

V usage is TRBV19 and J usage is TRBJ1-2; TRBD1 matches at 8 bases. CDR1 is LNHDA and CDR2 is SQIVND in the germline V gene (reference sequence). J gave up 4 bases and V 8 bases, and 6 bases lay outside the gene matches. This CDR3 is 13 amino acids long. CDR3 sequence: CASLRGRGYGYTF. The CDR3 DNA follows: TGTGCCAGTCTCAGGGGGCGAGGCTATGGCTACACCTTC.

The CDR3 DNA follows: TGTGCCAGCAGTCCCGGGACAGGGGGTAATCAGCCCCAGCATTTT. Its translation: CASSPGTGGNQPQHF. V and J are TRBV6-5 and TRBJ1-5, with 11 bases identical to TRBD1. Germline V gene sequence: CDR1 MNHEY, CDR2 SVGAGI. This CDR3 is 15 amino acids long. Losses at the gene ends were 5 bases for V and 4 bases for J; bases not matched to a gene: 4.

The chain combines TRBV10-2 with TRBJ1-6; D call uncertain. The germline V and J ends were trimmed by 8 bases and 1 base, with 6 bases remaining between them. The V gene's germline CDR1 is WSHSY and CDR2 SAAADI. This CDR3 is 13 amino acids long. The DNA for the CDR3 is TGCGCCAGCTTAGGGTCCTATAATTCACCCCTCCACTTT. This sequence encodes CASLGSYNSPLHF.

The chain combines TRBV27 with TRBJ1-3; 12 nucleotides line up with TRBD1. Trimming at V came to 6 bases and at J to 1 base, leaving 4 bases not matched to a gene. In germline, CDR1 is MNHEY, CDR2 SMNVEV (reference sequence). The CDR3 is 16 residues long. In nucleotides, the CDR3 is TGTGCCAGCAGACCGGGACAGGGGGCGTCTGGAAACACCATATATTTT. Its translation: CASRPGQGASGNTIYF.

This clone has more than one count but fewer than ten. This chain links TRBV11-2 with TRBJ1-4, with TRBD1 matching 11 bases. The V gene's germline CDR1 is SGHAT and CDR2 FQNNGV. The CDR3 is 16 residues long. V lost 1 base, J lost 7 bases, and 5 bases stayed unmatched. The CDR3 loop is CASSLARTGGLEKLFF. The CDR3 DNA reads TGTGCCAGCAGCTTAGCTCGGACAGGGGGCCTTGAAAAACTGTTTTTT.

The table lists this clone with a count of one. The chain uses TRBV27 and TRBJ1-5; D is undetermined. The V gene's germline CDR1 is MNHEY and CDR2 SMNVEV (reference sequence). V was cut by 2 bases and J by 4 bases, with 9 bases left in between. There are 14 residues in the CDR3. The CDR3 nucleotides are TGTGCCAGCAGTTTAGGGCGGATTAATCAGCCCCAGCATTTT. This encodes CASSLGRINQPQHF.

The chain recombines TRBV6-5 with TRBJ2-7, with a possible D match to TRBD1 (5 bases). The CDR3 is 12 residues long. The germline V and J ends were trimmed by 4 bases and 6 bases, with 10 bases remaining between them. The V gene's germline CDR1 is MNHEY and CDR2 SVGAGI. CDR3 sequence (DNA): TGTGCCAGCAGTTTTCAGGGATCCGAGCAGTACTTC. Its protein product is CASSFQGSEQYF.

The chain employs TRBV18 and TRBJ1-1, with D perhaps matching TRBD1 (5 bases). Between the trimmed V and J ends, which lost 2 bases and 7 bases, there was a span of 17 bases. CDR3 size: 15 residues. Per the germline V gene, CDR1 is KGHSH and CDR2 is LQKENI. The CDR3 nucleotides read TGTGCCAGCTCACCATTGAACCGGGACGGCGGTGAAGCTTTCTTT. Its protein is CASSPLNRDGGEAFF.

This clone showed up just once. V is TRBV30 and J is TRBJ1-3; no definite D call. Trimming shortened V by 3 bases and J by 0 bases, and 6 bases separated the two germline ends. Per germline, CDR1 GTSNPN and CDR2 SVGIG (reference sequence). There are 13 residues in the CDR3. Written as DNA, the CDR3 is TGTGCCTGGAGGCTAGACTCTGGAAACACCATATATTTT. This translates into CAWRLDSGNTIYF. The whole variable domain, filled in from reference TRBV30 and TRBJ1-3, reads SQTIHQWPATLVQPVGSPLSLECTVEGTSNPNLYWYRQAAGRGLQLLFYSVGIGQISSEVPQNLSASRPQDRQFILSSKKLLLSDSGFYLCAWRLDSGNTIYFGEGSWLTVV.

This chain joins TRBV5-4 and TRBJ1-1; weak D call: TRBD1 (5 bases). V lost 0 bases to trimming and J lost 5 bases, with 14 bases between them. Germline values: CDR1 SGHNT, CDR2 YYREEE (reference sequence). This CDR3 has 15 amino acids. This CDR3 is CASSLVFGGRTEAFF. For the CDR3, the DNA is TGTGCCAGCAGCTTGGTATTCGGGGGACGGACTGAAGCTTTCTTT. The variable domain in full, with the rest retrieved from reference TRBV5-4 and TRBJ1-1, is ETGVTQSPTHLIKTRGQQVTLRCSSQSGHNTVSWYQQALGQGPQFIFQYYREEENGRGNFPPRFSGLQFPNYSSELNVNALELDDSALYLCASSLVFGGRTEAFFGQGTRLTVV.